This T cell receptor (beta chain) emerged from a study of breast tumors, draining lymph nodes, adjacent tissues. Study observations and caveats: Compared with lymph nodes, tumors were less diverse; compared with nontumor tissue, more. Tumor T cell lymph node origin was a supported hypothesis, not proven. Findings are consistent with lymph node origin and intratumoral expansion of most tumor T cells. Compared with basal-like, luminal-like tumors shared significantly more repertoire with nontumor tissue.

This clonotype was observed many times. Its target is not known. Breast cancer patients provided tissue from their axillary draining lymph nodes. MiXCR was run by TCRdb on the multiplex PCR reads, yielding one entry per CDR3 protein. The data show 140,000 or so distinct CDR3 sequences, 30% to 35% seen once. With 3 bases clipped from V and 5 bases from J, the junction kept 4 bases outside the gene matches. This CDR3 region has 13 residues. Germline values: CDR1 LGHDT, CDR2 YNNKEL (reference sequence). Specimen: axillary lymph node tissue. V usage is TRBV3-1 and J usage is TRBJ2-7; TRBD2 matches 7 bases. The receptor was isolated from a female donor with breast cancer. Some clones in this sample may be carry-over from other donors' samples. The CDR3 bases are TGTGCCAGCAGCCAGGGGGGGGTGGACGAGCAGTACGTC. Translated: CASSQGGVDEQYV.